Included here is one T cell receptor beta chain sequence, with context. Its antigen is unknown. Measured with immunoSEQ multiplex PCR; TCRdb has only the in-frame clones, and not every one. The sample shows 260,000 or so clones, around 87% of them seen only once. CDR3 size: 12 residues. The V end was cut by 5 bases, the J end by 3 bases, with 5 bases between. CDR1 is LNHDA, CDR2 SQIVND, per germline (reference sequence). This sample was included in a study of cytomegalovirus exposure and HLA in healthy donors. Study-level points and caveats: Rarity held for most TCR sequences, but there were some public TCRs that occurred in many donors. Reported performance of the classifier showed diagnosis of cytomegalovirus status with high specificity and sensitivity.

The sample was PBMCs. This chain uses TRBV19 with TRBJ1-3, with unresolved D. This TCR derives from a man between 18 and 35 years old in good health and CMV-seronegative. CDR3 DNA sequence: TGTGCCAGTAGTCTTATTGGAAACACCATATATTTT. Residues: CASSLIGNTIYF.